The 28 T cell receptor beta chains presented below share a single source sample, sequenced in a study of molecular identifiers for immune sequencing clone quantification. TCRdb used MiXCR to reprocess the PCR reads, holding one entry per CDR3 protein. This table has 400,000 to 600,000 distinct CDR3 sequences, less than 30% appearing once. The sequencing input was naive CD8+ T cells from blood, with Jurkat cell RNA spiked in. Specified subset: FACS-sorted CD8+CD4-CCR7+CD45RA+ naive T cells. These receptors came from a human donor in good health. Some libraries in this study had Jurkat cell RNA spiked in.

This chain uses TRBV19 with TRBJ2-7; no reliable D call. Germline assignment: CDR1 LNHDA and CDR2 SQIVND (reference sequence). V was trimmed by 4 bases and J by 6 bases, leaving 13 bases between them. The CDR3 covers 13 residues. CDR3 DNA: TGTGCCAGTAGTACTTCGACAAGAGGCGAGCAGTACTTC. Amino acids: CASSTSTRGEQYF. The full variable domain, rest sourced from reference TRBV19 and TRBJ2-7, is DGGITQSPKYLFRKEGQNVTLSCEQNLNHDAMYWYRQDPGQGLRLIYYSQIVNDFQKGDIAEGYSVSREKKESFPLTVTSAQKNPTAFYLCASSTSTRGEQYFGPGTRLTVT.

The rearrangement uses TRBV4-1 and TRBJ1-5, with D possibly TRBD1 on 5 matching bases. V was shortened by 1 base and J by 6 bases, with 13 bases between the two germline ends. CDR3 length: 15 residues. The V gene's germline CDR1 is MGHRA and CDR2 YSYEKL. CDR3 sequence: CASSQGGGVGQPQHF. DNA for the CDR3: TGCGCCAGCAGCCAAGGTGGAGGGGTTGGTCAGCCCCAGCATTTT.

This clonotype was found many times. The chain joins TRBV9 to TRBJ2-1; no clear D. The CDR3 is 13 amino acids. In germline, CDR1 is SGDLS, CDR2 YYNGEE. The germline V and J ends were trimmed by 0 bases and 4 bases, with 5 bases remaining between them. The CDR3 nucleotides are TGTGCCAGCAGCGTAGCAGTGTACAATGAGCAGTTCTTC. Encoded protein: CASSVAVYNEQFF. Using reference TRBV9 and TRBJ2-1 for the parts outside the CDR3, the full variable domain is DSGVTQTPKHLITATGQRVTLRCSPRSGDLSVYWYQQSLDQGLQFLIQYYNGEERAKGNILERFSAQQFPDLHSELNLSSLELGDSALYFCASSVAVYNEQFFGPGTRLTVL.

This clonotype showed up many times. V usage is TRBV19 and J usage is TRBJ1-5; 8 bases align to TRBD1. Germline CDR1 is LNHDA and CDR2 is SQIVND (reference sequence). The length of the CDR3 is 14 residues. The J segment lost 7 bases and the V segment lost 3 bases, leaving 5 bases of the junction unmatched. Written as DNA, the CDR3 is TGTGCCAGTAGTATGTGGGCAGGGGGCCAGCCCCAGCATTTT. Its translation is CASSMWAGGQPQHF.

Notes on this clonotype: A much larger clone lies one base from this, so it may be a read error. The conserved closing phenylalanine or tryptophan is absent in this CDR3, likely reflecting a read error. The chain uses TRBV19 and TRBJ2-6; D remains ambiguous. V shed 11 bases and J shed 4 bases, with 9 bases lying between them. The germline V gene has CDR1 LNHDA and CDR2 SQIVND (reference sequence). There are 12 residues in the CDR3. The CDR3 here is CASRSGANVLTV. CDR3 in DNA: TGTGCCTCAAGGTCAGGGGCCAACGTCCTGACTGTC.

This clonotype has more than one count but fewer than ten. The chain combines TRBV6-2 or TRBV6-3 with TRBJ1-1; the D is unclear. This CDR3 is 14 amino acids long. The V end lost 3 bases, the J end lost 4 bases, and 12 bases lay between the germline ends. CDR1 and CDR2 (germline): MNHEY, SVGEGT. CDR3 amino acids: CASSYNVGSTEAFF. CDR3 bases: TGTGCCAGCAGTTATAACGTGGGGAGCACTGAAGCTTTCTTT.

Notes on this clonotype: A much larger clone sits a single nucleotide away, making a read error possible. CDR3 loop: CASSVESAEAFF. The CDR3 nucleotides read TGTGCCAGCAGTGTCGAGTCGGCTGAAGCTTTCTTT. The chain recombines TRBV12-3 or TRBV12-4 with TRBJ1-1, with unresolved D. The CDR3 covers 12 residues. With 5 bases removed from V and 6 bases from J, the gap between germline ends came to 10 bases.

Remarks on this clonotype: The conserved phenylalanine or tryptophan normally closing the CDR3 is absent here, so this likely arose from a read error. The chain is built from TRBV7-6 and TRBJ1-3; a weak D match, TRBD1 (5 bases). Germline-derived CDR1 and CDR2 are SGHVS and FNYEAQ. V was cut by 2 bases and J by 0 bases, with 8 bases left in between. The CDR3 has 15 amino acids. Here the CDR3 reads CASSLTTDSGNTIYL. The CDR3 DNA is TGTGCCAGCAGCTTAACGACAGACTCTGGAAACACCATATATCTT.

This clonotype was seen many times. The J gene is TRBJ2-7, the V gene TRBV6-5; TRBD1 aligns across 8 bases. V lost 0 bases, J lost 6 bases, and 10 bases stayed unmatched. The CDR3 is 16 residues long. Germline V gives CDR1 MNHEY, CDR2 SVGAGI. The CDR3 nucleotides read TGTGCCAGCAGTTACTCGAATCCAGGGGGCCCGTCCGAGCAGTACTTC. It codes for CASSYSNPGGPSEQYF.

This clonotype was observed a handful of times. Written as DNA, the CDR3 is TGTGCCAGCAGCTTAGATCAGGGGAGCTCCTATAATTCACCCCTCCACTTT. As protein: CASSLDQGSSYNSPLHF. The genes are TRBV7-9 and TRBJ1-6; possible D gene TRBD1, 6 bases. V shed 1 base and J shed 0 bases, with 10 bases lying between them. The CDR3 extends over 17 amino acids. Germline assignment: CDR1 SEHNR and CDR2 FQNEAQ (reference sequence).

Concerning this clonotype: One end of the junction varies from germline; a read error may be responsible. The rearrangement links TRBV9 to TRBJ2-7, with a possible D match to TRBD1 (6 bases). CDR3 length: 14 residues. Looked up from germline, CDR1 is SGDLS and CDR2 is YYNGEE. The CDR3 loop is CASSVEGVPYERYF. The CDR3 DNA is TGTGCCAGCAGCGTTGAGGGGGTGCCCTACGAGCGGTACTTC.

In the case of this clonotype: A read error is likely, as this CDR3 ends without the conserved phenylalanine or tryptophan. The chain recombines TRBV7-6 with TRBJ2-3; 9 nucleotides line up with TRBD2. Per germline, CDR1 SGHVS and CDR2 FNYEAQ. The CDR3 totals 17 residues. Trimming removed 3 bases from V and 0 bases from J; junction bases left unmatched: 7. The CDR3 loop reads CASSFERLAASTDTQYS. CDR3 in DNA: TGTGCCAGCAGCTTTGAACGACTAGCGGCTAGCACAGATACGCAGTATTCT.

This clonotype was detected only a few times. The chain combines TRBV7-9 with TRBJ2-1; TRBD1 aligns across 11 bases. CDR1 and CDR2 from the germline V gene are SEHNR and FQNEAQ (reference sequence). This CDR3 has 15 residues. V was pared by 1 base and J by 7 bases, with 3 bases of the junction left unmatched. The CDR3: CASSLGDRGKNEQFF. The CDR3 nucleotides are TGTGCCAGCAGCTTAGGGGACAGGGGGAAGAATGAGCAGTTCTTC.

This chain uses TRBV29-1 with TRBJ2-7; D possibly corresponds to TRBD1 (5 bases). Trimming took off 4 bases at V and 3 bases at J, with 7 bases between the two ends. The CDR3 spans 11 residues. Germline CDR1 SQVTM, CDR2 ANQGSEA. The CDR3 DNA follows: TGCAGCGTTGCCAGGGACTACGAGCAGTACTTC. The encoded protein is CSVARDYEQYF.

This clonotype was recorded at least ten times. J is TRBJ2-1 and V is TRBV4-1, with D unresolved. V was shortened by 1 base and J by 4 bases, with 2 bases between the two germline ends. CDR3 length equals 12 residues. CDR1 MGHRA and CDR2 YSYEKL come from the germline V gene. The CDR3 sequence is CASSQGYNEQFF. The CDR3 nucleotides read TGCGCCAGCAGCCAAGGATACAATGAGCAGTTCTTC.

This sequence joins TRBV11-2 and TRBJ1-1; D possibly corresponds to TRBD1 (6 bases). Trimming pared 4 bases from V and 3 bases from J, leaving 21 bases between. This CDR3 is built from 17 residues. CDR1 and CDR2 (germline): SGHAT, FQNNGV. The CDR3 DNA reads as TGTGCCAGCAGCTCCAGATCACCCCCAGGGGTGCACACTGAAGCTTTCTTT. It specifies CASSSRSPPGVHTEAFF.

This clonotype was counted ten times or more. The genes are TRBV7-9 and TRBJ1-2; D call uncertain. The length of the CDR3 is 14 residues. CDR1 SEHNR and CDR2 FQNEAQ come from the germline V gene (reference sequence). V lost 2 bases and J 6 bases, leaving 13 bases between the germline ends. The CDR3 DNA reads as TGTGCCAGCAGCTTACCTGATATCGCTAATGGCTACACCTTC. Its protein product is CASSLPDIANGYTF.

Regarding this clonotype: A much larger clone sits a single nucleotide away, making a read error possible. The chain recombines TRBV7-9 with TRBJ2-7; a weak D match, TRBD2 (6 bases). Trimming pared 8 bases from V and 6 bases from J, leaving 23 bases between. This CDR3 comprises 15 residues. The V gene's germline CDR1 is SEHNR and CDR2 FQNEAQ (reference sequence). The CDR3 sequence: CASGTNLAELGEQYF. The CDR3 nucleotides read TGTGCCAGCGGCACCAACTTAGCGGAGTTGGGCGAGCAGTACTTC.

This clonotype was detected only a few times. The CDR3 spells CSVLTLTSTDTQYF. The CDR3 region has the DNA TGCAGCGTTCTGACCCTAACTAGCACAGATACGCAGTATTTT. The V gene is TRBV29-1, the J gene TRBJ2-3; D gene unclear. The CDR3 sequence is 14 residues long. V was cut by 5 bases and J by 0 bases, with 12 bases left in between. The germline V gene encodes CDR1 SQVTM and CDR2 ANQGSEA.

This clonotype showed up just a few times. The chain links TRBV3-1 to TRBJ2-3; 9 bases match TRBD2. The CDR3 loop spans 16 amino acids. The V gene's germline CDR1 is LGHDT and CDR2 YNNKEL (reference sequence). Losses at the gene ends were 1 base for V and 10 bases for J; bases not matched to a gene: 12. CDR3: CASSQGLAGSVEAQYF. CDR3 bases: TGTGCCAGCAGCCAAGGGCTAGCGGGATCGGTGGAGGCGCAGTATTTT.

The V gene is TRBV27, the J gene TRBJ2-5; 11 bases map to TRBD2. CDR3 length: 17 residues. The V and J ends lost 2 bases and 9 bases, in that order; junction bases with no gene match: 14. Looked up from germline, CDR1 is MNHEY and CDR2 is SMNVEV (reference sequence). This CDR3 reads CASSLIWASGGPEPQYF. DNA for the CDR3: TGTGCCAGCAGTTTAATCTGGGCTAGCGGGGGGCCGGAGCCCCAGTACTTC.

This clonotype showed up many times. This chain links TRBV28 with TRBJ1-4; tentatively, D is TRBD1 (6 bases). Germline V CDR1 and CDR2: MDHEN, SYDVKM. Trimming left V 4 bases short and J 8 bases short, with 14 bases between. The CDR3 runs 14 residues. CDR3 nucleotide sequence: TGTGCCAGCAGTTCCCCAGGGGAGTTGGAAAAACTGTTTTTT. Translated, it gives CASSSPGELEKLFF.

The CDR3 sequence: CASKPTDFFYGYTF. The CDR3 DNA sequence: TGTGCCAGCAAGCCGACAGATTTTTTCTATGGCTACACCTTC. The chain combines TRBV27 with TRBJ1-2, with D tentatively TRBD1 (5 bases). This CDR3 has 14 residues. The germline V gene has CDR1 MNHEY and CDR2 SMNVEV (reference sequence). Trimming cost V 7 bases and J 4 bases, with 16 bases left between them.

Concerning this clonotype: A much larger clone is a single base away; this may be a read error. V and J are TRBV7-6 and TRBJ2-7; D is possibly TRBD1 (6 bases). The CDR3 extends over 14 amino acids. Germline loops: CDR1 SGHVS, CDR2 FNYEAQ. The CDR3 protein is CASSFGTNSYEQCF. The CDR3 DNA sequence: TGTGCCAGCAGCTTCGGGACAAATTCCTACGAGCAGTGCTTC. The variable domain in full, with the rest retrieved from reference TRBV7-6 and TRBJ2-7, is GAGVSQSPRYKVTKRGQDVALRCDPISGHVSLYWYRQALGQGPEFLTYFNYEAQQDKSGLPNDRFSAERPEGSISTLTIQRTEQRDSAMYRCASSFGTNSYEQCFGPGTRLTVT.

This clonotype has just a few counts. V is TRBV19 and J is TRBJ2-5; no definite D call. CDR3 length: 14 amino acids. CDR1 and CDR2 from the germline V gene are LNHDA and SQIVND (reference sequence). V lost 0 bases to trimming and J lost 0 bases, with 5 bases between them. The CDR3, as DNA: TGTGCCAGTAGTATAGAAGTGTACCAAGAGACCCAGTACTTC. It encodes CASSIEVYQETQYF.

This clonotype occurred a few times. This chain uses TRBV7-6 with TRBJ1-1; no clear D gene. The CDR3 extends over 14 amino acids. Germline V CDR1 and CDR2: SGHVS, FNYEAQ. V lost 2 bases, J lost 3 bases, and 10 bases lay in between. CDR3 sequence reads: CASSLSFGDTEAFF. In DNA, the CDR3 is TGTGCCAGCAGCTTAAGTTTTGGGGACACTGAAGCTTTCTTT. The complete variable domain, with remaining parts taken from reference TRBV7-6 and TRBJ1-1, reads GAGVSQSPRYKVTKRGQDVALRCDPISGHVSLYWYRQALGQGPEFLTYFNYEAQQDKSGLPNDRFSAERPEGSISTLTIQRTEQRDSAMYRCASSLSFGDTEAFFGQGTRLTVV.

This clonotype was counted only a few times. V is TRBV5-5 and J is TRBJ1-1, with unresolved D. From germline, CDR1 is SGHKS and CDR2 YYEKEE (reference sequence). The CDR3 spans 13 residues. V lost 6 bases to trimming and J lost 8 bases, with 17 bases between them. This CDR3 reads CASTPVGWQEAFF. CDR3 nucleotides: TGTGCCAGCACCCCGGTCGGGTGGCAGGAAGCTTTCTTT.

This clonotype came up a few times. The V call is TRBV4-2, the J call TRBJ1-6, with D perhaps TRBD1 (5 bases). This CDR3 comprises 15 residues. Germline V lookup: CDR1 LGHNA, CDR2 YNFKEQ. V lost 4 bases to trimming and J lost 10 bases, with 17 bases between them. The CDR3 spells CASSREAREGSPLHF. In nucleotides, the CDR3 is TGTGCCAGCAGCCGGGAGGCTCGGGAGGGGTCACCCCTCCACTTT.